These 32 T cell receptor beta chains were sequenced from one sample in a study of blood T cell repertoires in COVID-19 (dated by TCRdb to the early 2020s). Libraries were built with the immunoSEQ multiplex PCR assay. This immuneACCESS table, as held by TCRdb, lists in-frame sequences with V and J called but not all clones. Of the missing ones, under half trace to an unresolved V gene in checked studies; the others have no known cause. In this sample the table shows 55,000 to 75,000 clones, about 83% of which occur a single time. The biggest ten clones account for around 25% of the sample. The sample taken for sequencing was peripheral blood. The origin of the receptors is a human donor in a cohort sampled during active COVID-19.

This clone came up a few times. The chain couples TRBV18 to TRBJ2-7; no reliable D call. Deletions cut 3 bases from V and 0 bases from J, with 9 bases between. The CDR3 covers 14 residues. Germline CDR1 reads KGHSH; CDR2 reads LQKENI. DNA of the CDR3: TGTGCCAGCTCACCGGCAGCGAGCTCCTACGAGCAGTACTTC. Translation gives CASSPAASSYEQYF.

This clone has only a few counts. The V gene is TRBV4-3, the J gene TRBJ1-4; D is undetermined. Per germline, CDR1 LGHNA and CDR2 YSLEER. V was shortened by 2 bases and J by 2 bases, with 18 bases between the two germline ends. The CDR3 loop spans 18 amino acids. The CDR3 sequence: CASSQRPRGAGTNEKLFF. In DNA form, the CDR3 reads TGCGCCAGCAGCCAAAGGCCCCGGGGTGCGGGGACTAATGAAAAACTGTTTTTT.

V and J are TRBV4-3 and TRBJ2-7; D remains unclear. CDR1 LGHNA and CDR2 YSLEER come from the germline V gene. This CDR3 contains 14 residues. The ends were cut back, 0 bases at V and 2 bases at J, with 8 bases in the middle. The CDR3 DNA reads as TGCGCCAGCAGCCAAGATTTCACAACCTACGAGCAGTACTTC. Translating it yields CASSQDFTTYEQYF.

This chain uses TRBV11-2 with TRBJ2-7; tentative D call: TRBD1 (5 bases). This CDR3 spans 12 amino acids. V shed 1 base and J shed 5 bases, with 6 bases lying between them. Germline CDR1 SGHAT, CDR2 FQNNGV. The CDR3 DNA follows: TGTGCCAGCAGCTTAGTAGGGGACGAGCAGTACTTC. Encoded protein: CASSLVGDEQYF.

The gene calls are TRBV5-1 and TRBJ2-1; 9 nucleotides line up with TRBD1. Germline V gene lookup returns CDR1 SGHRS and CDR2 YFSETQ. With 0 bases clipped from V and 8 bases from J, the junction kept 6 bases outside the gene matches. The CDR3 length is 15 residues. The chain's CDR3 is CASSLEGTGMDEQFF. In DNA, the CDR3 is TGCGCCAGCAGCTTGGAAGGGACAGGGATGGATGAGCAGTTCTTC. Full variable domain (missing parts from reference TRBV5-1 and TRBJ2-1): KAGVTQTPRYLIKTRGQQVTLSCSPISGHRSVSWYQQTPGQGLQFLFEYFSETQRNKGNFPGRFSGRQFSNSRSEMNVSTLELGDSALYLCASSLEGTGMDEQFFGPGTRLTVL.

The chain combines TRBV19 with TRBJ1-4; tentatively, D is TRBD1 (5 bases). The CDR3 spans 14 residues. Germline lookup yields CDR1 LNHDA and CDR2 SQIVND (reference sequence). V lost 7 bases to trimming and J lost 5 bases, with 14 bases between them. In DNA, the CDR3 is TGTGCCAGTAAAAGCTGGGGGGGAAATGAAAAACTGTTTTTT. This codes for CASKSWGGNEKLFF.

This clone was counted a few times. Other DNA sequences from this sample encode an identical CDR3 as well. The chain combines TRBV4-2 with TRBJ1-4; TRBD1 matches at 8 bases. The junction had 5 bases not matched to a gene; V was cut back by 3 bases and J by 5 bases. The CDR3 length is 15 residues. CDR1 is LGHNA and CDR2 is YNFKEQ in the germline V gene. The CDR3 protein is CASSQPGQGNEKLFF. The DNA for the CDR3 is TGTGCCAGCAGCCAGCCCGGACAGGGAAATGAAAAACTGTTTTTT.

The chain uses TRBV6-5 and TRBJ2-5; unclear D gene. CDR1 is MNHEY, CDR2 SVGAGI, per germline. CDR3 length equals 12 residues. V lost 11 bases and J 2 bases, leaving 12 bases between the germline ends. The CDR3 region is CAVVGLQETQYF. In nucleotides, the CDR3 is TGTGCCGTAGTGGGCTTACAAGAGACCCAGTACTTC.

The V call is TRBV28, the J call TRBJ2-1; 13 nucleotides align to TRBD2. V dropped 6 bases and J dropped 5; count of bases not matched to a gene: 7. Germline CDR1 and CDR2: MDHEN and SYDVKM. The CDR3 sequence is 16 residues long. DNA of the CDR3: TGTGCCAGCAGCACGTCGGGACTAGCGGGGAACAATGAGCAGTTCTTC. Translating gives CASSTSGLAGNNEQFF.

This chain uses TRBV28 with TRBJ1-1; D unresolved. The V gene lost 10 bases and the J gene lost 1 base, with 13 bases spanning the gap. The CDR3 sequence is 13 residues long. Germline V gives CDR1 MDHEN, CDR2 SYDVKM. The CDR3 nucleotides read TGTGCCACTTCCCCCAATAGGAACACTGAAGCTTTCTTT. This codes for CATSPNRNTEAFF.

The table lists this clone with a few counts. The rearrangement links TRBV4-1 to TRBJ2-7; 7 bases fit TRBD1. Unmatched junction bases numbered 14, after V lost 3 bases and J lost 3 bases. Germline-derived CDR1 and CDR2 are MGHRA and YSYEKL. The CDR3 length is 17 residues. In DNA form, the CDR3 reads TGCGCCAGCAGCCATGGACGAGGGGGCCTTATTTTCTACGAGCAGTACTTC. It encodes CASSHGRGGLIFYEQYF.

The V and J genes are TRBV5-1 and TRBJ2-3, with 10 bases matching TRBD2. The germline V gene has CDR1 SGHRS and CDR2 YFSETQ. CDR3 length equals 18 residues. Germline trimming cut 3 bases from V and 1 base from J; bases unmatched to any gene: 11. CDR3 sequence (DNA): TGCGCCAGCAGCTCTAGCGGGGGTAATACCCGTCGCACAGATACGCAGTATTTT. It specifies CASSSSGGNTRRTDTQYF.

The genes are TRBV2 and TRBJ2-1; perhaps TRBD1 as D (6 bases). The CDR3 length is 15 residues. Germline V gene data show CDR1 as SNHLY and CDR2 as FYNNEI. The V and J ends lost 2 bases and 7 bases respectively, with 15 bases between them. This chain's CDR3 is CASSERRQGSNEQFF. The CDR3 nucleotides read TGTGCCAGCAGTGAACGGCGCCAGGGGTCTAATGAGCAGTTCTTC.

CDR3 DNA: TGTGCCAGCAGTGAGGCCGGGACAGGGGCCCGGGGCTACACCTTC. Amino acids: CASSEAGTGARGYTF. The chain has TRBV25-1 and TRBJ1-2; TRBD1 matches at 10 bases. Per germline, CDR1 MGHDK and CDR2 SYGVNS. V was clipped by 3 bases and J by 8 bases; unmatched bases: 9. The CDR3 extends over 15 amino acids.

V and J are TRBV29-1 and TRBJ1-3; 7 nucleotides match TRBD1. This CDR3 region has 15 residues. In germline, CDR1 is SQVTM, CDR2 ANQGSEA. Germline trimming cut 4 bases from V and 1 base from J; bases unmatched to any gene: 7. CDR3 in DNA: TGCAGCGTTGTAGGGACAGTTGGTTCTGGAAACACCATATATTTT. It encodes CSVVGTVGSGNTIYF.

This sequence joins TRBV10-1 and TRBJ2-1; 8 bases match TRBD1. The CDR3 extends over 12 amino acids. The trim removed 5 bases at V and 8 bases at J, leaving 2 bases unmatched. The germline V gene encodes CDR1 WNHNN and CDR2 SYGVQD (reference sequence). This CDR3 reads CASSLTGDEQFF. The CDR3 DNA follows: TGCGCCAGCAGTTTGACAGGGGATGAGCAGTTCTTC.

V is TRBV7-2 and J is TRBJ2-5; perhaps TRBD2 as D (5 bases). Trimming took off 1 base at V and 7 bases at J, with 13 bases between the two ends. The germline V gene encodes CDR1 SGHTA and CDR2 FQGNSA. CDR3 length equals 14 residues. DNA for the CDR3: TGTGCCAGCAGCTTAGTGTTAGAGGCGGGGACCCAGTACTTC. Amino acids: CASSLVLEAGTQYF.

The rearrangement uses TRBV10-1 and TRBJ1-1, with D possibly matching TRBD1 (5 bases). Germline V CDR1 and CDR2: WNHNN, SYGVQD (reference sequence). The CDR3 sequence is 15 residues long. Trimming shortened V by 1 base and J by 6 bases, and 15 bases separated the two germline ends. The CDR3 region is CASSEFTRGESEAFF. The CDR3, as DNA: TGCGCCAGCAGTGAGTTTACCCGGGGGGAATCTGAAGCTTTCTTT.

This rearrangement joins TRBV30 to TRBJ2-3; D gene unclear. Per the germline V gene, CDR1 is GTSNPN and CDR2 is SVGIG (reference sequence). Trimming took off 1 base at V and 2 bases at J, with 7 bases between the two ends. The CDR3 has 13 amino acids. In DNA form, the CDR3 reads TGTGCCTGGAGTGGAGGAGTCACAGATACGCAGTATTTT. It translates to CAWSGGVTDTQYF. The whole variable domain, filled in from reference TRBV30 and TRBJ2-3, reads SQTIHQWPATLVQPVGSPLSLECTVEGTSNPNLYWYRQAAGRGLQLLFYSVGIGQISSEVPQNLSASRPQDRQFILSSKKLLLSDSGFYLCAWSGGVTDTQYFGPGTRLTVL.

The count of this clone is one. V gene TRBV7-2 combines with J gene TRBJ1-6; tentatively, D is TRBD1 (5 bases). Trimming stripped 4 bases from V and 8 bases from J, with 12 bases between. The CDR3 is 14 amino acids. From germline, CDR1 is SGHTA and CDR2 FQGNSA. The CDR3 nucleotides read TGTGCCAGCAGCTATTCGGGGGGTCATTCACCCCTCCACTTT. It codes for CASSYSGGHSPLHF.

This chain joins TRBV2 and TRBJ2-1; perhaps TRBD1 as D (6 bases). V dropped 3 bases and J dropped 0 bases, with 9 bases sitting between them. Germline V CDR1 and CDR2: SNHLY, FYNNEI. This CDR3 region has 15 residues. The chain's CDR3 is CASSESGASYNEQFF. The CDR3 DNA reads TGTGCCAGCAGTGAGTCAGGGGCCTCCTACAATGAGCAGTTCTTC. Filled out from reference TRBV2 and TRBJ2-1, the complete variable domain reads EPEVTQTPSHQVTQMGQEVILRCVPISNHLYFYWYRQILGQKVEFLVSFYNNEISEKSEIFDDQFSVERPDGSNFTLKIRSTKLEDSAMYFCASSESGASYNEQFFGPGTRLTVL.

V and J are TRBV5-6 and TRBJ2-5, with a possible D match to TRBD2 (6 bases). V lost 0 bases and J lost 3, with 12 bases in between. The CDR3 runs to 15 residues. CDR1 is SGHDT, CDR2 YYEEEE, per germline. The CDR3, as DNA: TGTGCCAGCAGCTTGGCGTCGGGAGCCGAAGAGACCCAGTACTTC. Its translation is CASSLASGAEETQYF.

The chain carries TRBV2 and TRBJ1-5; weak D call: TRBD1 (5 bases). V was pared by 6 bases and J by 6 bases, with 21 bases between. Germline loops: CDR1 SNHLY, CDR2 FYNNEI. The CDR3 has 16 amino acids. The CDR3 DNA sequence: TGTGCCAGCAGGGAGGGACCTTGGGGATCGGTTCAGCCCCAGCATTTT. Its translation is CASREGPWGSVQPQHF.

The chain joins TRBV6-5 to TRBJ1-6, with 10 bases that match TRBD1. The CDR3 is 14 amino acids. V lost 5 bases, J lost 9 bases, and 4 bases stayed unmatched. Germline V lookup: CDR1 MNHEY, CDR2 SVGAGI. In nucleotides, the CDR3 is TGTGCCAGCAGTAAGGGACAGGGGATTTCACCCCTCCACTTT. Protein: CASSKGQGISPLHF.

The gene calls are TRBV7-2 and TRBJ2-1; 9 nucleotides line up with TRBD2. The CDR3 spans 16 residues. Germline CDR1 SGHTA, CDR2 FQGNSA. The ends lost 5 bases at V and 8 bases at J; junction bases unmatched: 13. The CDR3 reads CASSPHRPSGNYEQFF. The CDR3 coding sequence is TGTGCCAGCAGCCCACACCGACCTAGCGGGAACTATGAGCAGTTCTTC.

The genes are TRBV7-2 and TRBJ2-5, with D possibly being TRBD2 (6 bases). The CDR3 length is 17 residues. Trimming removed 5 bases from V and 4 bases from J, with 23 bases in between. CDR1 and CDR2 (germline): SGHTA, FQGNSA. CDR3 nucleotide sequence: TGTGCCAGCAGCCCAAGGAGCGGGCCGCCGCTCGGAGAGACCCAGTACTTC. Amino acids: CASSPRSGPPLGETQYF.

This chain joins TRBV9 and TRBJ2-2; the match to TRBD2 covers 13 bases. CDR3 length: 17 amino acids. V lost 2 bases, J lost 6 bases, and 7 bases stayed unmatched. CDR1 SGDLS and CDR2 YYNGEE come from the germline V gene. The DNA of the CDR3 is TGTGCCAGCAGCGTGGGGGGACTAGCGGGGTCCTCCGGGGAGCTGTTTTTT. This sequence encodes CASSVGGLAGSSGELFF.

V gene TRBV7-9 combines with J gene TRBJ2-7, with D perhaps TRBD1 (6 bases). The CDR3 is 13 amino acids. Germline-derived CDR1 and CDR2 are SEHNR and FQNEAQ (reference sequence). Trimming removed 6 bases at V and 2 bases at J, with 11 bases between. The CDR3 spells CASSPTGPYEQYF. Here the CDR3 DNA reads TGTGCCAGCAGTCCAACAGGGCCCTACGAGCAGTACTTC.

J is TRBJ1-1 and V is TRBV6-2 or TRBV6-3, with 8 nucleotides matching TRBD1. CDR1 and CDR2 (germline): MNHEY, SVGEGT. This CDR3 spans 17 amino acids. The V and J ends lost 7 bases and 0 bases, in that order; junction bases with no gene match: 13. The DNA of the CDR3 is TGTGCCAGCACCCCTAGGGGACAGGCCCTTATGAACACTGAAGCTTTCTTT. Its protein product is CASTPRGQALMNTEAFF.

The rearrangement joins TRBV5-1 to TRBJ2-2, with a tentative D call TRBD1 (6 bases). Deletions cut 3 bases from V and 2 bases from J, with 14 bases between. The CDR3 consists of 16 residues. Germline assignment: CDR1 SGHRS and CDR2 YFSETQ. The CDR3 reads CASSSEGQLNTGELFF. CDR3 nucleotides: TGCGCCAGCAGCTCGGAAGGACAGTTAAACACCGGGGAGCTGTTTTTT.

This clone is a singleton in its sample. V is TRBV19 and J is TRBJ2-1; possibly TRBD2 for D (6 bases). V shed 5 bases and J shed 8 bases, with 16 bases lying between them. Germline V lookup: CDR1 LNHDA, CDR2 SQIVND (reference sequence). The CDR3 has 14 residues. The CDR3 DNA sequence: TGTGCCAGTAGTCTCCGGGGGAGCGGTCATGAGCAGTTCTTC. It encodes CASSLRGSGHEQFF. Combining the CDR3 with reference TRBV19 and TRBJ2-1 gives the whole variable domain DGGITQSPKYLFRKEGQNVTLSCEQNLNHDAMYWYRQDPGQGLRLIYYSQIVNDFQKGDIAEGYSVSREKKESFPLTVTSAQKNPTAFYLCASSLRGSGHEQFFGPGTRLTVL.

The chain combines TRBV6-5 with TRBJ2-3; TRBD1 matches 7 bases. The CDR3 loop spans 14 amino acids. Germline V gives CDR1 MNHEY, CDR2 SVGAGI. J was trimmed by 6 bases and V by 6 bases; bases with no gene match: 9. The CDR3 DNA sequence: TGTGCCAGCAGCGAGGGGGCCAGGACCGATACGCAGTATTTT. Protein product: CASSEGARTDTQYF.